This T cell receptor (beta chain) was identified during a study of blood T cell repertoires in COVID-19. On the study more broadly: In each case, the material was cDNA or gDNA derived from T cells, B-cell-depleted T cells, or PBMCs.

This clone was detected once. Data came from immunoSEQ multiplex PCR; TCRdb stores just in-frame clones and leaves some out. Of some 150,000 clones in the sample, 65% to 85% were seen once. Study members were between about 18 and 95 years old and lived in about two dozen US regions. Allocation to cohorts depended on clinical history reported by the participants. A COVID-19 case had been met by exposed participants during the 2 weeks before study entry. The clonotype was recovered from a woman aged 45-65 years who had been exposed to COVID-19. Sequenced material: PBMCs or T cells enriched from blood (not recorded which).

This chain's CDR3 is CAWSVSGYSQPQHF. The CDR3 DNA follows: TGTGCCTGGAGTGTATCAGGGTATTCCCAGCCCCAGCATTTT. The chain links TRBV30 to TRBJ1-5; D possibly corresponds to TRBD1 (5 bases). Germline CDR1 GTSNPN, CDR2 SVGIG (reference sequence). The CDR3 spans 14 residues. V was pared by 0 bases and J by 7 bases, with 13 bases between.